The clone carrying this TCR beta chain occurred many times. Its antigen remains unknown. The V and J ends lost 8 bases and 5 bases respectively, with 18 bases between them. Germline values: CDR1 SNHLY, CDR2 FYNNEI. The CDR3 is made up of 15 amino acids. Method: immunoSEQ multiplex PCR; TCRdb's copy keeps in-frame clones and lacks some. This sample carries more than 150,000 clones, 70% to 90% of them seen once, and the ten largest clones take less than 6%. The data belong to a study of Ad26.COV2.S vaccination and SARS-CoV-2 variants. Findings and limits, study-wide: Possible underestimation of total T cell responses by the TCR breadth and depth analyses was noted. Comparable non-spike TCR breadth was observed in vaccine and placebo recipients. People given the vaccine had a wider spike-specific TCR breadth than placebo recipients did. Reported post-vaccination CD8+ and CD4+ T cell responses to spike showed substantial breadth.

Sequencing used peripheral blood, obtained after recovery from COVID-19. The chain links TRBV2 to TRBJ2-2; tentatively, D is TRBD1 or TRBD2 (5 bases each). The source is a human donor who had recovered from COVID-19. This chain's CDR3 is CASGTYGAGTGELFF. For the CDR3, the DNA is TGTGCCAGCGGGACGTATGGGGCGGGTACCGGGGAGCTGTTTTTT.